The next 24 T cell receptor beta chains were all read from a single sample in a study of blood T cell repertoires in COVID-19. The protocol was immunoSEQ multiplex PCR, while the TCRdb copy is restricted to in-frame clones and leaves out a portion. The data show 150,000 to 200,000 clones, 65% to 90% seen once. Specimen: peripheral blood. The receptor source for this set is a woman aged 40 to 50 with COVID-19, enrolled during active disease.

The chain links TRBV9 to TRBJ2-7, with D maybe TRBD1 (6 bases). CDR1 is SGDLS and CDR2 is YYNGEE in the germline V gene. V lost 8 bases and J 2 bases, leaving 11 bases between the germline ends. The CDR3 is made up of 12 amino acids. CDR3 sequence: CASGDNTYEQYF. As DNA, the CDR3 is TGTGCCAGTGGGGACAACACCTACGAGCAGTACTTC.

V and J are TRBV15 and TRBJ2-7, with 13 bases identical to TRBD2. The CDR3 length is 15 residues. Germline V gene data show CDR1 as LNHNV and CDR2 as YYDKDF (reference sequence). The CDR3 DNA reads TGTACCACCAGCAGAGGACTAGCGGGGGAGTACGAGCAGTACGTC. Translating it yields CTTSRGLAGEYEQYV.

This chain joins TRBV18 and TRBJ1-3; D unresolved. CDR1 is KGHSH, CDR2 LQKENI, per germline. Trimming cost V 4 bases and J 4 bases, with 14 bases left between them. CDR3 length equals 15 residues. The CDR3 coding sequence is TGTGCCAGCTCACGCAAGACGGCGGCGGGAAACACCATATATTTT. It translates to CASSRKTAAGNTIYF.

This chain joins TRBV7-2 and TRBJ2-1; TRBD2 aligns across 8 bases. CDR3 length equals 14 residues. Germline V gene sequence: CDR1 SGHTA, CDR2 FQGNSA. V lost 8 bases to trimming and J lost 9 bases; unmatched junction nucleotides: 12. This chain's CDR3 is CASSDRAGEREQFF. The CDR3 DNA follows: TGTGCCAGCTCCGACCGAGCGGGGGAACGTGAGCAGTTCTTC.

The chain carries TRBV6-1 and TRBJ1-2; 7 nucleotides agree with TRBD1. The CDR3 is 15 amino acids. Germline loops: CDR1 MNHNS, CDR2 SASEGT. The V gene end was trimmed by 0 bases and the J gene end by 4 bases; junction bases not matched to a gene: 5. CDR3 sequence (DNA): TGTGCCAGCAGTGAAGCAGGGGGCTTCATCTATGGCTACACCTTC. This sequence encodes CASSEAGGFIYGYTF.

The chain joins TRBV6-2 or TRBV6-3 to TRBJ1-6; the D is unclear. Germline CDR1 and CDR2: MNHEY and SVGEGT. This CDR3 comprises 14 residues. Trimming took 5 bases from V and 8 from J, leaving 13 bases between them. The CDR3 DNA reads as TGTGCCAGCAGTACCAAGAGCCGCTATTCACCCCTCCACTTT. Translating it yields CASSTKSRYSPLHF.

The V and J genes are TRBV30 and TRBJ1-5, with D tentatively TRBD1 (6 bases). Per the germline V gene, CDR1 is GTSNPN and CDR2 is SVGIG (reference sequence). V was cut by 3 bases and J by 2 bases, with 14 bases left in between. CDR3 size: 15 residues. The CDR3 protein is CAWSRGGVGNQPQHF. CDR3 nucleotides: TGTGCCTGGAGCCGAGGGGGGGTTGGCAATCAGCCCCAGCATTTT. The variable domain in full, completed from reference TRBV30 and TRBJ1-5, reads SQTIHQWPATLVQPVGSPLSLECTVEGTSNPNLYWYRQAAGRGLQLLFYSVGIGQISSEVPQNLSASRPQDRQFILSSKKLLLSDSGFYLCAWSRGGVGNQPQHFGDGTRLSIL.

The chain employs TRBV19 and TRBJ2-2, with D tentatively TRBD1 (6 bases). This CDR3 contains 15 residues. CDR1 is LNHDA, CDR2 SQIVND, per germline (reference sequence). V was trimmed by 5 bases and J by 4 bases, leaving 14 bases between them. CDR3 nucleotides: TGTGCCAGTAGTTGGGTAGGGGGTAGCACCGGGGAGCTGTTTTTT. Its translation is CASSWVGGSTGELFF.

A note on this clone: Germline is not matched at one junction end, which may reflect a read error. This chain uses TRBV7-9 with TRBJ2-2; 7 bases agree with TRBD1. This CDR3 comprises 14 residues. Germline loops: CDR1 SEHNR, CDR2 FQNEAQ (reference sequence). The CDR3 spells CASNLRGPGGELFF. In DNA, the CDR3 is TGTGCCAGCAACTTAAGGGGGCCAGGCGGGGAGCTGTTTTTT.

The CDR3 coding sequence is TGTGCCAGTAGTAAGGGACTAGCGGGAGCCTACAATGAGCAGTTCTTC. It codes for CASSKGLAGAYNEQFF. The gene calls are TRBV19 and TRBJ2-1; TRBD2 agrees at 14 bases. In germline, CDR1 is LNHDA, CDR2 SQIVND (reference sequence). V trimming: 4 bases; J trimming: 2 bases; junction bases outside the gene matches: 1. The CDR3 has 16 amino acids. Looking up the rest from reference TRBV19 and TRBJ2-1 gives the full variable domain: DGGITQSPKYLFRKEGQNVTLSCEQNLNHDAMYWYRQDPGQGLRLIYYSQIVNDFQKGDIAEGYSVSREKKESFPLTVTSAQKNPTAFYLCASSKGLAGAYNEQFFGPGTRLTVL.

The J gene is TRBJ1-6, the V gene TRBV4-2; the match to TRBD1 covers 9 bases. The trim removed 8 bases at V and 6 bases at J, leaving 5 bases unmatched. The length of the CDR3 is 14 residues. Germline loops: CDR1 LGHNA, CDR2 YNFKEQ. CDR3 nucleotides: TGTGCCAGCGGGGACAGGGTAATTAATTCACCCCTCCACTTT. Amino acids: CASGDRVINSPLHF.

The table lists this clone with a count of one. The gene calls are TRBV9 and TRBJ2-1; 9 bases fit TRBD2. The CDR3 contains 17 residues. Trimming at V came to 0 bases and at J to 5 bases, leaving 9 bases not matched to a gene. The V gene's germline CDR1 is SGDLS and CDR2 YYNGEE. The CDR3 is CASSVAGGGAVDNEQFF. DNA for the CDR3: TGTGCCAGCAGCGTAGCGGGCGGGGGGGCCGTGGACAATGAGCAGTTCTTC.

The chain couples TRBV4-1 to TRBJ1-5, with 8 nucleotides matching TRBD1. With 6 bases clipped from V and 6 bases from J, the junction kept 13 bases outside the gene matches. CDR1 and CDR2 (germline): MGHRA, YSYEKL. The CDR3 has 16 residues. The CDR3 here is CASSLSPGGQGQPQHF. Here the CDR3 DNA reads TGCGCCAGCAGTCTTTCTCCAGGGGGCCAGGGTCAGCCCCAGCATTTT.

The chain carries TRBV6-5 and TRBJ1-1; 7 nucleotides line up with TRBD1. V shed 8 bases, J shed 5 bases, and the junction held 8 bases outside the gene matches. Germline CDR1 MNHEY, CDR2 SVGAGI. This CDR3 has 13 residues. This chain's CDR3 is CASVEGARTEAFF. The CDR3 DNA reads TGTGCCAGCGTGGAGGGGGCGCGGACTGAAGCTTTCTTT.

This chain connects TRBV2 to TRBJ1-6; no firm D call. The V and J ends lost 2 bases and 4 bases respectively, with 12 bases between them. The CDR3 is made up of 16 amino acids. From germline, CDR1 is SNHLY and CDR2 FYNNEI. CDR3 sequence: CASSERNRKYNSPLHF. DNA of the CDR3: TGTGCCAGCAGTGAAAGAAACAGAAAATATAATTCACCCCTCCACTTT.

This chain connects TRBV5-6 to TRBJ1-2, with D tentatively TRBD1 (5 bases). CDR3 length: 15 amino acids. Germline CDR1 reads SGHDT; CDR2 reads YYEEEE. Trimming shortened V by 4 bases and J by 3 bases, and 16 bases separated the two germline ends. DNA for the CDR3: TGTGCCAGCAGCACGATGGGGGGTTCTTACTATGGCTACACCTTC. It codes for CASSTMGGSYYGYTF.

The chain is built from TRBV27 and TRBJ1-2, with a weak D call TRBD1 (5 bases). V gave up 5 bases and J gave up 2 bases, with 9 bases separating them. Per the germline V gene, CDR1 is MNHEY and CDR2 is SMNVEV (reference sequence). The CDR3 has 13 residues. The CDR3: CASSKGLNYGYTF. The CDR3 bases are TGTGCCAGCAGTAAGGGGCTGAACTATGGCTACACCTTC.

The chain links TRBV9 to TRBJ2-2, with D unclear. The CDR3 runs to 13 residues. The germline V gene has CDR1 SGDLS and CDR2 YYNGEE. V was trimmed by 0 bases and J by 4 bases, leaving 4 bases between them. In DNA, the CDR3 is TGTGCCAGCAGCGTAGTTATCACCGGGGAGCTGTTTTTT. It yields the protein CASSVVITGELFF.

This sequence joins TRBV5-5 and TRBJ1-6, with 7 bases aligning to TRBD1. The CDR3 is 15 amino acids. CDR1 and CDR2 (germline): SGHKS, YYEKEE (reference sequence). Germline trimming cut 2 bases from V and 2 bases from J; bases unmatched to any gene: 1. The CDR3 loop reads CASSLGGPYNSPLHF. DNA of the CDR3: TGTGCCAGCAGCTTAGGGGGCCCCTATAATTCACCCCTCCACTTT.

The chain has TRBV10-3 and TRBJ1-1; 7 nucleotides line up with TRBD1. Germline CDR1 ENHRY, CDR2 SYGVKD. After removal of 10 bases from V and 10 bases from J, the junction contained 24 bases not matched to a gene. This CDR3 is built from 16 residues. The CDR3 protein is CATKPPNAGRGSVAFF. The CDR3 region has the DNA TGTGCCACCAAACCCCCGAATGCTGGCAGGGGGTCGGTAGCTTTCTTT.

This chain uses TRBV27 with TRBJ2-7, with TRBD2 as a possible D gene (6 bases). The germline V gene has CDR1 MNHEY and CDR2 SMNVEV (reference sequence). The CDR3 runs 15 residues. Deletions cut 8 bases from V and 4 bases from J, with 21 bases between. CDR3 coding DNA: TGTGCCAGCGGAGAATTAGGAGGGTTCGGTTACGAGCAGTACTTC. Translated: CASGELGGFGYEQYF.

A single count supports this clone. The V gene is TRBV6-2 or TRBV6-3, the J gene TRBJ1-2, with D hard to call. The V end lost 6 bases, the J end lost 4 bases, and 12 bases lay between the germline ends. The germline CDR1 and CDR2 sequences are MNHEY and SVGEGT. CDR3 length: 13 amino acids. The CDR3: CASSPRSGYGYTF. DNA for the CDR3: TGTGCCAGCAGCCCACGGAGTGGCTATGGCTACACCTTC.

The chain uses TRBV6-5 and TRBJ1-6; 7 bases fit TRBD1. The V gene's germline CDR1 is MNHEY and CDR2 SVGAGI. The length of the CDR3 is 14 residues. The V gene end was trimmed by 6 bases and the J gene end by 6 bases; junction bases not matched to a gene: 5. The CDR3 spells CASRGTALNSPLHF. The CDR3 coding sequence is TGTGCCAGCAGGGGGACAGCGCTTAATTCACCCCTCCACTTT.

CDR3 loop: CSVATSTYTGELFF. The CDR3 nucleotides read TGCAGCGTTGCCACTAGCACGTACACCGGGGAGCTGTTTTTT. This chain links TRBV29-1 with TRBJ2-2; D is perhaps TRBD2 (6 bases). Deletions cut 4 bases from V and 3 bases from J, with 12 bases between. The CDR3 runs to 14 residues. Per the germline V gene, CDR1 is SQVTM and CDR2 is ANQGSEA.